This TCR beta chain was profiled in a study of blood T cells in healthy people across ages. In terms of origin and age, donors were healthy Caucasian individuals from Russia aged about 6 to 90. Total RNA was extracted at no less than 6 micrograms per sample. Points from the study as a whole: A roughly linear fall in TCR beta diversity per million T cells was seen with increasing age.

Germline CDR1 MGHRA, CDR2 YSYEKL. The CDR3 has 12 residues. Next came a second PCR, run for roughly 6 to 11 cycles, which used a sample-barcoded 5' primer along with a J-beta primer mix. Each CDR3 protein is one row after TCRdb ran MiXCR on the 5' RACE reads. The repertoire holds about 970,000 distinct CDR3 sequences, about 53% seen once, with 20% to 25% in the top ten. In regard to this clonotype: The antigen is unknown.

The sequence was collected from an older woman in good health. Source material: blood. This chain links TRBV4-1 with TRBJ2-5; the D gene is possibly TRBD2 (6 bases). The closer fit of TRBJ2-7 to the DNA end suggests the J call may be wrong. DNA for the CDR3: TGCGCCAGCAGGGGCGGGAACCACGAGCAGTACTTC. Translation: CASRGGNHEQYF.